The 30 T cell receptor beta chains in this list originate from one sample, sequenced in a study of blood T cell repertoires in COVID-19. Profiled with immunoSEQ multiplex PCR; TCRdb holds only in-frame clones, not every one. This sample carries roughly 260,000 clones, under 90% of them seen once, and the ten largest clones take 3.6%. The sequencing sample was made of PBMCs or T cells enriched from blood (not recorded which). All receptors come from a woman in her forties who had been exposed to COVID-19.

The chain carries TRBV3-1 (or the pseudogene TRBV3-2) and TRBJ1-4; TRBD1 might be the D (5 bases). Trimming removed 1 base from V and 5 bases from J, with 11 bases in between. There are 15 residues in the CDR3. CDR1 and CDR2 from the germline V gene are LGHDT and YNNKEL (reference sequence). DNA of the CDR3: TGTGCCAGCAGCCAAGCGGGACTACTAAATGAAAAACTGTTTTTT. Encoded protein: CASSQAGLLNEKLFF.

The V gene is TRBV7-9, the J gene TRBJ2-3; D may be TRBD2 (5 bases). Trimming stripped 4 bases from V and 6 bases from J, with 8 bases between. CDR3 length: 12 residues. Per the germline V gene, CDR1 is SEHNR and CDR2 is FQNEAQ (reference sequence). The CDR3: CASSYRRDTQYF. The CDR3 DNA reads TGTGCCAGCAGCTATAGGAGGGATACGCAGTATTTT.

As regards this clone: Other DNA variants within this sample encode the same CDR3. The chain joins TRBV6-5 to TRBJ2-7; TRBD1 aligns across 7 bases. CDR3 length equals 13 residues. The junction had 2 bases not matched to a gene; V was cut back by 6 bases and J by 0 bases. Germline V gene data show CDR1 as MNHEY and CDR2 as SVGAGI. CDR3 nucleotide sequence: TGTGCCAGCAGCCGACAGGGCTCCTACGAGCAGTACTTC. It yields the protein CASSRQGSYEQYF.

The chain uses TRBV5-4 and TRBJ1-4; 10 bases are a match to TRBD1. CDR1 SGHNT and CDR2 YYREEE come from the germline V gene (reference sequence). The CDR3 length is 14 residues. V lost 5 bases, J lost 7 bases, and 5 bases stayed unmatched. Written as DNA, the CDR3 is TGTGCCAGCAGGAGGACAGGGGGAGGTGAAAAACTGTTTTTT. Protein product: CASRRTGGGEKLFF.

The genes are TRBV7-3 and TRBJ1-2; no firm D call. Germline V lookup: CDR1 SGHTA, CDR2 FQGTGA. The CDR3 totals 14 residues. Trimming removed 2 bases at V and 5 bases at J, with 12 bases between. The CDR3 DNA follows: TGTGCCAGCAGCTTAGACCACCGAGGGTATGGCTACACCTTC. Amino acids: CASSLDHRGYGYTF.

This chain joins TRBV5-1 and TRBJ1-4, with TRBD1 matching 9 bases. Per the germline V gene, CDR1 is SGHRS and CDR2 is YFSETQ. V lost 3 bases and J lost 7; bases outside the gene matches: 7. The CDR3 is made up of 15 amino acids. CDR3 in DNA: TGCGCCAGCAGCTCGGGTGGACAGGGGCCTGAAAAACTGTTTTTT. Protein sequence: CASSSGGQGPEKLFF.

The V gene is TRBV24-1, the J gene TRBJ2-1; D not resolved. Germline V gene data show CDR1 as KGHDR and CDR2 as SFDVKD. Trimming took off 4 bases at V and 2 bases at J, with 5 bases between the two ends. This CDR3 has 13 residues. The CDR3 DNA reads TGTGCCACCAGTGACCGTACCTACAATGAGCAGTTCTTC. Encoded protein: CATSDRTYNEQFF.

The V and J genes are TRBV15 and TRBJ2-1; TRBD2 agrees at 10 bases. V lost 0 bases to trimming and J lost 10 bases; unmatched junction nucleotides: 6. The CDR3 runs to 15 residues. CDR1 is LNHNV and CDR2 is YYDKDF in the germline V gene (reference sequence). CDR3 coding DNA: TGTGCCACCAGCAGAGATAGGGCTAGCGGGGGCGAGCAGTTCTTC. It specifies CATSRDRASGGEQFF.

This sequence joins TRBV7-2 and TRBJ2-7, with TRBD2 identical over 14 bases. The CDR3 runs to 16 residues. With V trimmed by 5 bases and J by 7 bases, 10 bases remained unmatched. The germline gives CDR1 SGHTA, CDR2 FQGNSA. The CDR3 DNA reads as TGTGCCAGCAGCCGCGGGACTAGCGGGGGACCGGGGGAGCAGTACTTC. Its protein is CASSRGTSGGPGEQYF.

This chain links TRBV25-1 with TRBJ2-7; a weak D match, TRBD1 (5 bases). The CDR3 contains 13 residues. V lost 3 bases to trimming and J lost 3 bases, with 9 bases between them. Germline CDR1 is MGHDK and CDR2 is SYGVNS. The CDR3 sequence: CASSEWTIYEQYF. The CDR3 nucleotides are TGTGCCAGCAGTGAGTGGACAATCTACGAGCAGTACTTC.

This rearrangement joins TRBV19 to TRBJ2-3, with D unresolved. This CDR3 has 16 amino acids. Trimming pared 5 bases from V and 4 bases from J, leaving 19 bases between. CDR1 is LNHDA and CDR2 is SQIVND in the germline V gene (reference sequence). In nucleotides, the CDR3 is TGTGCCAGTAGTCCGAGATCGGGTAGTGCCCCAGATACGCAGTATTTT. The encoded protein is CASSPRSGSAPDTQYF.

The chain employs TRBV2 and TRBJ1-4, with a possible D match to TRBD1 (5 bases). The CDR3 is 16 amino acids. In germline, CDR1 is SNHLY, CDR2 FYNNEI. V lost 3 bases and J 3 bases, leaving 14 bases between the germline ends. The CDR3 reads CASSELPRVSNEKLFF. CDR3 DNA: TGTGCCAGCAGTGAGTTACCCAGGGTCTCTAATGAAAAACTGTTTTTT. Based on the CDR3 plus reference TRBV2 and TRBJ1-4, the full variable domain is EPEVTQTPSHQVTQMGQEVILRCVPISNHLYFYWYRQILGQKVEFLVSFYNNEISEKSEIFDDQFSVERPDGSNFTLKIRSTKLEDSAMYFCASSELPRVSNEKLFFGSGTQLSVL.

The rearrangement links TRBV20-1 to TRBJ1-2; D may be TRBD1 (5 bases). The germline gives CDR1 DFQATT, CDR2 SNEGSKA (reference sequence). Trimming took off 6 bases at V and 8 bases at J, with 13 bases between the two ends. The CDR3 has 11 residues. The CDR3 nucleotides are TGCAGTGCCCAGGGTGTGCGGGGCTACACCTTC. Protein: CSAQGVRGYTF.

The chain is built from TRBV4-1 and TRBJ2-2; D is unresolved. The CDR3 length is 13 residues. Germline lookup yields CDR1 MGHRA and CDR2 YSYEKL. V shed 0 bases and J shed 7 bases, with 6 bases lying between them. Written as DNA, the CDR3 is TGCGCCAGCAGCCAAGATTCTAGCGGGGAGCTGTTTTTT. Encoded protein: CASSQDSSGELFF.

DNA for the CDR3: TGTGCCAGCAGCTTAGTGGGACAGGCAGGGGATGGCTACACCTTC. Translating it yields CASSLVGQAGDGYTF. The V call is TRBV7-8, the J call TRBJ1-2, with 8 bases that match TRBD1. Germline-derived CDR1 and CDR2 are SGHVS and FQNEAQ. V shed 1 base and J 6 bases; nucleotides not matched to a gene: 7. This CDR3 is built from 15 residues.

The genes are TRBV12-3 or TRBV12-4 and TRBJ1-5; D gene ambiguous. V gave up 3 bases and J gave up 7 bases, with 4 bases separating them. The CDR3 length is 11 residues. The CDR3 protein is CASSFGQPQHF. CDR3 nucleotides: TGTGCCAGCAGTTTTGGCCAGCCCCAGCATTTT.

V and J are TRBV4-1 and TRBJ1-4; D uncertain. The CDR3 has 13 residues. Trimming stripped 4 bases from V and 7 bases from J, with 10 bases between. The germline CDR1 and CDR2 sequences are MGHRA and YSYEKL. CDR3 in amino acids: CASSLGGGEKLFF. The CDR3 coding sequence is TGCGCCAGCAGCCTTGGTGGAGGTGAAAAACTGTTTTTT.

The chain couples TRBV12-3 or TRBV12-4 to TRBJ2-7; D not certain. The CDR3 has 12 amino acids. The V gene lost 3 bases and the J gene lost 4 bases, with 7 bases spanning the gap. CDR3 residues: CASSFQEYEQYF. For the CDR3, the DNA is TGTGCCAGCAGTTTTCAGGAATACGAGCAGTACTTC.

The chain couples TRBV18 to TRBJ1-6, with D hard to call. Trimming removed 2 bases from V and 8 bases from J, with 7 bases in between. Germline lookup yields CDR1 KGHSH and CDR2 LQKENI. This CDR3 is built from 13 residues. CDR3 nucleotide sequence: TGTGCCAGCTCACCAGAGGGATATTCACCCCTCCACTTT. Its translation: CASSPEGYSPLHF.

The chain is built from TRBV2 and TRBJ1-3; the D is unclear. The V and J ends lost 7 bases and 0 bases respectively, with 19 bases between them. Germline CDR1 and CDR2: SNHLY and FYNNEI. CDR3 length equals 17 residues. CDR3 bases: TGTGCCAGCAAACGCTATGGGCTACGGGACTCTGGAAACACCATATATTTT. Amino acids: CASKRYGLRDSGNTIYF.

The V call is TRBV3-1 (or the pseudogene TRBV3-2), the J call TRBJ2-3; possibly TRBD2 for D (5 bases). Germline-derived CDR1 and CDR2 are LGHDT and YNNKEL (reference sequence). This CDR3 has 12 residues. Trimming cost V 3 bases and J 9 bases, with 10 bases left between them. The CDR3 reads CASSQGSGTQYF. CDR3 sequence (DNA): TGTGCCAGCAGCCAGGGGTCGGGAACGCAGTATTTT.

This clone was counted a few times. The rearrangement links TRBV19 to TRBJ1-4; tentative D call: TRBD1 (6 bases). Trimming removed 7 bases from V and 2 bases from J, with 14 bases in between. Germline V gives CDR1 LNHDA, CDR2 SQIVND (reference sequence). The CDR3 loop spans 15 amino acids. The CDR3, as DNA: TGTGCCAGTAAATTCAGGGGAACTACTAATGAAAAACTGTTTTTT. Translated: CASKFRGTTNEKLFF.

The V call is TRBV5-1, the J call TRBJ2-7; 8 positions agree with TRBD2. With V trimmed by 4 bases and J by 6 bases, 12 bases remained unmatched. Germline CDR1 is SGHRS and CDR2 is YFSETQ. The CDR3 length is 15 residues. CDR3 bases: TGCGCCAGCAGCCCTCCGGGACTAGGCGGGCGCGAGCAGTACTTC. This sequence encodes CASSPPGLGGREQYF.

This clone was seen a handful of times. The J gene is TRBJ2-7, the V gene TRBV2; weak D call: TRBD2 (5 bases). Trimming removed 4 bases from V and 0 bases from J, with 13 bases in between. In germline, CDR1 is SNHLY, CDR2 FYNNEI. CDR3 length: 15 amino acids. In DNA form, the CDR3 reads TGTGCCAGCAGTGTCCCCCTCGGGGACTCCTACGAGCAGTACTTC. It encodes CASSVPLGDSYEQYF.

This chain connects TRBV6-1 to TRBJ1-2; 12 bases map to TRBD1. The trim removed 3 bases at V and 8 bases at J, leaving 10 bases unmatched. CDR3 size: 16 residues. Germline V gives CDR1 MNHNS, CDR2 SASEGT. The CDR3 DNA follows: TGTGCCAGCAGTGAGGAAGGGGACAGGGGGCTGTACGGCTACACCTTC. This gives the protein CASSEEGDRGLYGYTF.

Concerning this clone itself: The sample carries other DNA sequences with the same CDR3. The chain is built from TRBV18 and TRBJ1-1; D remains unclear. This CDR3 has 13 amino acids. In germline, CDR1 is KGHSH, CDR2 LQKENI. V lost 2 bases to trimming and J lost 3 bases, with 7 bases between them. In DNA form, the CDR3 reads TGTGCCAGCTCACCAGGGAGGGACACTGAAGCTTTCTTT. Amino acids: CASSPGRDTEAFF. Drawing the rest from reference TRBV18 and TRBJ1-1, the complete variable domain is NAGVMQNPRHLVRRRGQEARLRCSPMKGHSHVYWYRQLPEEGLKFMVYLQKENIIDESGMPKERFSAEFPKEGPSILRIQQVVRGDSAAYFCASSPGRDTEAFFGQGTRLTVV.

The chain recombines TRBV12-5 with TRBJ2-1; 13 bases align to TRBD2. CDR3 length: 21 residues. J gave up 0 bases and V 2 bases, and 13 bases lay outside the gene matches. Per germline, CDR1 LGHNT and CDR2 FRNRAP. CDR3 bases: TGTGCTAGTGGTTTGCCAAGGACCTCAACTAGCGGGGGGGCCTCCTACAATGAGCAGTTCTTC. It specifies CASGLPRTSTSGGASYNEQFF.

The rearrangement joins TRBV6-6 to TRBJ2-7; D perhaps matches TRBD1 (6 bases). The germline CDR1 and CDR2 sequences are MNHNY and SVGAGI (reference sequence). V was trimmed by 7 bases and J by 5 bases, leaving 18 bases between them. The CDR3 length is 14 residues. CDR3 protein: CASTNPLRTDEQYF. The CDR3 DNA sequence: TGTGCCAGCACCAACCCCCTGCGGACAGACGAGCAGTACTTC.

The gene calls are TRBV18 and TRBJ2-3; a possible D gene is TRBD2 (5 bases). From germline, CDR1 is KGHSH and CDR2 LQKENI. The CDR3 loop spans 15 amino acids. Trimming removed 3 bases at V and 1 base at J, with 11 bases between. The CDR3 DNA is TGTGCCAGCTCACCGAGACGGGAAGGCACAGATACGCAGTATTTT. Encoded protein: CASSPRREGTDTQYF.

In DNA, the CDR3 is TGTGCCAGCAGCCAAGATCGGGGGTTTCAAGAGACCCAGTACTTC. Translated: CASSQDRGFQETQYF. The rearrangement links TRBV3-1 (or the pseudogene TRBV3-2) to TRBJ2-5, with a possible D match to TRBD2 (6 bases). V was trimmed by 0 bases and J by 2 bases, leaving 10 bases between them. The CDR3 has 15 amino acids. CDR1 and CDR2 from the germline V gene are LGHDT and YNNKEL (reference sequence).